This TCR beta chain was identified during a study of blood T cell repertoires in COVID-19. Study summary: The origin of the acute and convalescent COVID-19 samples was the United States, Italy and Spain. PBMCs, B-cell-depleted T cells, or T cells provided the cDNA or gDNA that made up the material.

This clone was counted many times. There are 15 residues in the CDR3. CDR1 is MNHNS and CDR2 is SASEGT in the germline V gene. Trimming removed 2 bases from V and 4 bases from J; junction bases left unmatched: 3. In the authors' methods: Amplifying reference gene primers gave estimates of nucleated cell counts. Profiled with immunoSEQ multiplex PCR; TCRdb holds only in-frame clones, not every one. The D gene and trimming were derived from the DNA, and the V and J assignments and clone size from that table. This table holds approximately 220,000 clones, roughly 85% found once. Sequencing was done on a sample of peripheral blood. V and J are TRBV6-1 and TRBJ2-2; 8 nucleotides agree with TRBD1. The receptor was isolated from a man aged 45-65 years who had recovered from COVID-19. CDR3 sequence reads: CASSEQGAGTGELFF. CDR3 DNA: TGTGCCAGCAGTGAACAGGGGGCAGGCACCGGGGAGCTGTTTTTT.